Following are 25 T cell receptor beta chains from one sample sequenced in a study of control samples from healthy donors and cancer patients. This table comes from immunoSEQ multiplex PCR, and its TCRdb copy is limited to in-frame clones, with some not included. The sample lists roughly 150,000 clones, around 90% occurring once. The sequencing input was blood. All receptors derive from a woman aged 25 to 39 in good health.

V gene TRBV11-2 combines with J gene TRBJ2-3; TRBD1 matches 8 bases. CDR3 length equals 16 residues. The V gene's germline CDR1 is SGHAT and CDR2 FQNNGV. J lost 2 bases, V lost 1 base, and 5 bases had no gene match. The chain's CDR3 is CASSLGQGISTDTQYF. CDR3 sequence (DNA): TGTGCCAGCAGCTTAGGACAGGGGATCTCCACAGATACGCAGTATTTT.

The V and J genes are TRBV28 and TRBJ1-3, with 8 bases identical to TRBD1. The CDR3 consists of 16 residues. Germline CDR1 and CDR2: MDHEN and SYDVKM. The ends lost 2 bases at V and 4 bases at J; junction bases unmatched: 7. CDR3 amino acids: CASSLTGQVNGNTIYF. The CDR3 DNA follows: TGTGCCAGCAGTTTAACGGGACAGGTTAACGGAAACACCATATATTTT.

The CDR3 region is CASSQSNSPLHF. For the CDR3, the DNA is TGTGCCAGCAGCCAGAGTAATTCACCCCTCCACTTT. The rearrangement joins TRBV3-1 (or the pseudogene TRBV3-2) to TRBJ1-6; no clear D gene. The ends were cut back, 3 bases at V and 6 bases at J, with 3 bases in the middle. Per the germline V gene, CDR1 is LGHDT and CDR2 is YNNKEL (reference sequence). The CDR3 contains 12 residues.

The V gene is TRBV2, the J gene TRBJ2-7; possibly TRBD1 for D (6 bases). Trimming removed 4 bases from V and 2 bases from J, with 21 bases in between. Germline V gene sequence: CDR1 SNHLY, CDR2 FYNNEI. The CDR3 length is 17 residues. CDR3 sequence reads: CASSGMGNSGVTYEQYF. The CDR3 DNA follows: TGTGCCAGCAGTGGAATGGGAAATTCAGGGGTGACCTACGAGCAGTACTTC.

This chain uses TRBV28 with TRBJ1-6; a possible D gene is TRBD1 (5 bases). Per germline, CDR1 MDHEN and CDR2 SYDVKM. The CDR3 has 18 amino acids. V was trimmed by 6 bases and J by 3 bases, leaving 21 bases between them. Here the CDR3 DNA reads TGTGCCAGCAGCCTGGGACCCGGAGGGATGTACTATAATTCACCCCTCCACTTT. Translating it yields CASSLGPGGMYYNSPLHF.

This chain links TRBV30 with TRBJ2-7; D ambiguous. Germline CDR1 is GTSNPN and CDR2 is SVGIG (reference sequence). This CDR3 has 12 amino acids. Trimming removed 3 bases at V and 0 bases at J, with 6 bases between. CDR3 coding DNA: TGTGCCTGGAGCTGGAGCTCCTACGAGCAGTACTTC. Its translation: CAWSWSSYEQYF.

The chain employs TRBV19 and TRBJ2-2; 9 nucleotides line up with TRBD2. V dropped 2 bases and J dropped 6; count of bases not matched to a gene: 7. The CDR3 contains 16 residues. From germline, CDR1 is LNHDA and CDR2 SQIVND (reference sequence). Here the CDR3 reads CASSILAGVSAGELFF. CDR3 nucleotides: TGTGCCAGTAGTATATTAGCGGGAGTGTCCGCCGGGGAGCTGTTTTTT.

The rearrangement joins TRBV5-1 to TRBJ2-3, with a weak D call TRBD2 (5 bases). The CDR3 is 12 amino acids. The V gene lost 5 bases and the J gene lost 2 bases, with 6 bases spanning the gap. Germline values: CDR1 SGHRS, CDR2 YFSETQ. CDR3 DNA: TGCGCCAGCAGGGGAGACACAGATACGCAGTATTTT. It encodes CASRGDTDTQYF.

The chain has TRBV18 and TRBJ2-3; 7 bases fit TRBD1. With V trimmed by 5 bases and J by 7 bases, 12 bases remained unmatched. CDR3 length: 15 residues. In germline, CDR1 is KGHSH, CDR2 LQKENI. As DNA, the CDR3 is TGTGCCAGCTCAATCCGCACTACAGGGGACCATACGCAGTATTTT. Protein: CASSIRTTGDHTQYF.

V and J are TRBV5-1 and TRBJ2-2; D remains ambiguous. The germline V and J ends were trimmed by 4 bases and 5 bases, with 15 bases remaining between them. CDR1 is SGHRS and CDR2 is YFSETQ in the germline V gene. This CDR3 region has 15 residues. The CDR3 DNA follows: TGCGCCAGCAGCGCCTTGAGTGGGGATACCGGGGAGCTGTTTTTT. Protein: CASSALSGDTGELFF.

The rearrangement links TRBV20-1 to TRBJ2-1; D ambiguous. V gave up 1 base and J gave up 6 bases, with 4 bases separating them. The CDR3 is made up of 11 amino acids. CDR1 is DFQATT and CDR2 is SNEGSKA in the germline V gene (reference sequence). CDR3 residues: CSARGRNEQFF. DNA of the CDR3: TGCAGTGCTAGAGGGCGCAATGAGCAGTTCTTC.

The chain is built from TRBV24-1 and TRBJ2-5; 11 nucleotides align to TRBD2. V was clipped by 3 bases and J by 6 bases; unmatched bases: 11. Germline V CDR1 and CDR2: KGHDR, SFDVKD. The CDR3 runs 17 residues. Here the CDR3 DNA reads TGTGCCACCAGTGATGGGGGACTAGCGGACGACAGGAAGACCCAGTACTTC. This gives the protein CATSDGGLADDRKTQYF.

The rearrangement links TRBV6-5 to TRBJ1-1; no firm D call. V was shortened by 2 bases and J by 1 base, with 5 bases between the two germline ends. CDR3 length equals 13 residues. Per germline, CDR1 MNHEY and CDR2 SVGAGI. The CDR3 DNA reads as TGTGCCAGCAGTTACGGGTGGAACACTGAAGCTTTCTTT. The encoded protein is CASSYGWNTEAFF.

The J gene is TRBJ2-7, the V gene TRBV7-2; no firm D call. The CDR3 totals 13 residues. Germline loops: CDR1 SGHTA, CDR2 FQGNSA. V dropped 5 bases and J dropped 6 bases, with 14 bases sitting between them. CDR3 nucleotides: TGTGCCAGCAGCCCCGGCGCCGCATCCGAGCAGTACTTC. It specifies CASSPGAASEQYF.

The V gene is TRBV11-2, the J gene TRBJ2-1, with TRBD2 matching 12 bases. V lost 5 bases and J lost 10; bases outside the gene matches: 9. The CDR3 has 15 residues. Germline loops: CDR1 SGHAT, CDR2 FQNNGV. CDR3: CASSKRLAGAGEQFF. DNA for the CDR3: TGTGCCAGCAGCAAAAGACTAGCGGGAGCAGGCGAGCAGTTCTTC.

The J gene is TRBJ1-2, the V gene TRBV5-4; 7 positions agree with TRBD1. The germline V gene encodes CDR1 SGHNT and CDR2 YYREEE (reference sequence). The CDR3 has 13 amino acids. The J segment lost 5 bases and the V segment lost 4 bases, leaving 5 bases of the junction unmatched. In DNA form, the CDR3 reads TGTGCCAGCAGCCCTGGGACAGAGTATGGCTACACCTTC. This gives the protein CASSPGTEYGYTF.

This chain connects TRBV7-9 to TRBJ2-7, with D tentatively TRBD2 (5 bases). Looked up from germline, CDR1 is SEHNR and CDR2 is FQNEAQ (reference sequence). The V end was cut by 5 bases, the J end by 4 bases, with 12 bases between. The CDR3 is 13 amino acids. The CDR3 is CASSARSEYEQYF. The CDR3 DNA reads TGTGCCAGCAGCGCCCGTAGCGAATACGAGCAGTACTTC.

The V and J genes are TRBV19 and TRBJ2-2; possible D gene TRBD2, 5 bases. The CDR3 runs 15 residues. Germline V gene sequence: CDR1 LNHDA, CDR2 SQIVND (reference sequence). V gave up 6 bases and J gave up 5 bases, with 16 bases separating them. DNA for the CDR3: TGTGCCAGTAGGTCCCCCCCTTTAGCGACCGGGGAGCTGTTTTTT. Residues: CASRSPPLATGELFF.

The chain links TRBV11-2 to TRBJ2-7; D is unclear. CDR1 and CDR2 from the germline V gene are SGHAT and FQNNGV. CDR3 size: 12 residues. Trimming pared 4 bases from V and 0 bases from J, leaving 4 bases between. The CDR3 nucleotides are TGTGCCAGCAGCTACGCCTCCTACGAGCAGTACTTC. Translating gives CASSYASYEQYF. The full variable domain, with the rest looked up from reference TRBV11-2 and TRBJ2-7, is EAGVAQSPRYKIIEKRQSVAFWCNPISGHATLYWYQQILGQGPKLLIQFQNNGVVDDSQLPKDRFSAERLKGVDSTLKIQPAKLEDSAVYLCASSYASYEQYFGPGTRLTVT.

The rearrangement uses TRBV7-9 and TRBJ2-3; D call uncertain. There are 13 residues in the CDR3. CDR1 and CDR2 (germline): SEHNR, FQNEAQ (reference sequence). Deletions cut 6 bases from V and 5 bases from J, with 12 bases between. The CDR3 nucleotides are TGTGCCAGCAGTTCGGATCTGGGAGATACGCAGTATTTT. Translated: CASSSDLGDTQYF.

V usage is TRBV6-4 and J usage is TRBJ2-1; D perhaps matches TRBD2 (5 bases). Between the trimmed V and J ends, which lost 0 bases and 0 bases, there was a span of 9 bases. The CDR3 extends over 16 amino acids. Germline values: CDR1 MRHNA, CDR2 SNTAGT. CDR3: CASSDSGRVSYNEQFF. The CDR3 DNA sequence: TGTGCCAGCAGTGACTCCGGGCGGGTCTCCTACAATGAGCAGTTCTTC.

This sequence joins TRBV28 and TRBJ2-7, with TRBD1 matching over 8 bases. From germline, CDR1 is MDHEN and CDR2 SYDVKM. Unmatched junction bases numbered 12, after V lost 7 bases and J lost 4 bases. The CDR3 loop spans 15 amino acids. CDR3 sequence reads: CASTPFGTGLYEQYF. DNA for the CDR3: TGTGCCAGCACCCCCTTTGGGACAGGCCTATACGAGCAGTACTTC.

The rearrangement joins TRBV28 to TRBJ2-5; 10 bases align to TRBD1. Germline V gene lookup returns CDR1 MDHEN and CDR2 SYDVKM. Germline trimming cut 6 bases from V and 6 bases from J; bases unmatched to any gene: 13. CDR3 size: 16 residues. As DNA, the CDR3 is TGTGCCAGCAGCGTCCAAGGGACAGGGGTTGTAAAGACCCAGTACTTC. It yields the protein CASSVQGTGVVKTQYF.

V usage is TRBV28 and J usage is TRBJ2-3; 8 positions agree with TRBD2. V lost 3 bases to trimming and J lost 2 bases; unmatched junction nucleotides: 7. CDR1 is MDHEN, CDR2 SYDVKM, per germline. The CDR3 has 16 amino acids. CDR3 nucleotide sequence: TGTGCCAGCAGTTTCATTGGGACTAGGTCCACAGATACGCAGTATTTT. It translates to CASSFIGTRSTDTQYF.

The genes are TRBV29-1 and TRBJ2-1; weak D call: TRBD2 (5 bases). The CDR3 runs 11 residues. Trimming shortened V by 4 bases and J by 4 bases, and 5 bases separated the two germline ends. Germline V gene data show CDR1 as SQVTM and CDR2 as ANQGSEA. The CDR3 nucleotides are TGCAGCGTTGGAGGGTACAATGAGCAGTTCTTC. Protein product: CSVGGYNEQFF.